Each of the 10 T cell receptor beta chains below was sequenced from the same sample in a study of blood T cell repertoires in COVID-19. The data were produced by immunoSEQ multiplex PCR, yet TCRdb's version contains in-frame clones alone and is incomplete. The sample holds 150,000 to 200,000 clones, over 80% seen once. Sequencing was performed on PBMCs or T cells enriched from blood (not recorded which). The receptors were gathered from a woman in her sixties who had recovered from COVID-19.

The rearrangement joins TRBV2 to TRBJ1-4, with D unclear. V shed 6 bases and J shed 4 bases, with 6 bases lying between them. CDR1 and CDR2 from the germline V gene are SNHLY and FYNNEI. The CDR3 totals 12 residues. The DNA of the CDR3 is TGTGCCAGCAGGGGAGATAATGAAAAACTGTTTTTT. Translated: CASRGDNEKLFF.

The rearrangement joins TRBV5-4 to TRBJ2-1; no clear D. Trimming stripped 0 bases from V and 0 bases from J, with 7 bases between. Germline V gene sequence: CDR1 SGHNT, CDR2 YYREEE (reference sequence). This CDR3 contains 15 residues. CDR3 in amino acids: CASSLDVSSYNEQFF. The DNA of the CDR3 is TGTGCCAGCAGCTTGGATGTGAGCTCCTACAATGAGCAGTTCTTC.

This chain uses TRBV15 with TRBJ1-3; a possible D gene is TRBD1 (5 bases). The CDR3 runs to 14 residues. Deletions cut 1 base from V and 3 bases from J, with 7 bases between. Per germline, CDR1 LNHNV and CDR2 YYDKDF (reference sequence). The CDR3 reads CATSRGRDGNTIYF. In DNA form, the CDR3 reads TGTGCCACCAGCAGAGGCAGGGATGGAAACACCATATATTTT.

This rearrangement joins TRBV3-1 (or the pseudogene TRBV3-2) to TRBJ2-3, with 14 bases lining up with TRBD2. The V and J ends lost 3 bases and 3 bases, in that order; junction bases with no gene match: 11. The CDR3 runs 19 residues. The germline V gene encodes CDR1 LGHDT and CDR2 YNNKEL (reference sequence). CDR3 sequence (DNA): TGTGCCAGCAGCCATCTCGGGACTAGCGGGAGAGGGCGGACAGATACGCAGTATTTT. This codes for CASSHLGTSGRGRTDTQYF.

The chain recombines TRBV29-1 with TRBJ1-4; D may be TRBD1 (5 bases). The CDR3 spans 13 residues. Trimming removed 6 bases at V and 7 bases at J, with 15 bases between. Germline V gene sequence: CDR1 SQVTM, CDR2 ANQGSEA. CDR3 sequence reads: CSVGWSQGEKLFF. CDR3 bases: TGCAGCGTGGGGTGGAGCCAGGGTGAAAAACTGTTTTTT.

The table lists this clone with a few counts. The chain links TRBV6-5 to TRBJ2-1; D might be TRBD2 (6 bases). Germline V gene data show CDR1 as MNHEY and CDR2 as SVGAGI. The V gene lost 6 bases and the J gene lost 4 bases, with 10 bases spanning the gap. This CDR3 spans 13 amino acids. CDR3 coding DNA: TGTGCCAGCAGACGGGACTCGTACAATGAGCAGTTCTTC. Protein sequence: CASRRDSYNEQFF.

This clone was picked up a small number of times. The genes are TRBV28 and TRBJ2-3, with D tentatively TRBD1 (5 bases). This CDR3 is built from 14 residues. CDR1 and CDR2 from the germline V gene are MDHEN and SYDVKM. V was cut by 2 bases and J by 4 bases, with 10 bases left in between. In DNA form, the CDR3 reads TGTGCCAGCAGTTTAGGGCAGGGTCCAGATACGCAGTATTTT. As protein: CASSLGQGPDTQYF.

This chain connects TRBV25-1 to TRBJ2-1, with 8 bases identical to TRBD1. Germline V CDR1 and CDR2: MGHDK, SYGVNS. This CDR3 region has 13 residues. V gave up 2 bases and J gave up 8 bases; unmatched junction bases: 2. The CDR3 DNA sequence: TGTGCCAGCAGTGAACAGGGGGCCCATGAGCAGTTCTTC. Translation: CASSEQGAHEQFF.

The CDR3 region is CASSFDPGGDEQFF. The CDR3 DNA reads as TGCGCCAGCAGCTTTGACCCCGGAGGAGATGAGCAGTTCTTC. The chain is built from TRBV5-1 and TRBJ2-1; D is possibly TRBD2 (5 bases). Trimming shortened V by 2 bases and J by 8 bases, and 14 bases separated the two germline ends. From germline, CDR1 is SGHRS and CDR2 YFSETQ. The CDR3 has 14 residues.

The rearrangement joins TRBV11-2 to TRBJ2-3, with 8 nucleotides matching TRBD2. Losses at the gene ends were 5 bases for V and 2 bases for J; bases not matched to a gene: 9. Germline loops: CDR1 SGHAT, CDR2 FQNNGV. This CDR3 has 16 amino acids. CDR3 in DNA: TGTGCCAGCAGCCCTGAGCGGGGGAAATACACAGATACGCAGTATTTT. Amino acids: CASSPERGKYTDTQYF.